Below are 26 T cell receptor beta chains sequenced from a single sample in a study of T cells after posttransplantation cyclophosphamide (dated by TCRdb to about 2016). Receptor libraries were prepared by the immunoSEQ multiplex PCR assay. In its TCRdb copy, this immuneACCESS table keeps in-frame sequences only and misses some clones. Where compared with another copy, unresolved V genes explain less than half of these, and the others have no known cause. The table for this sample lists about 10,000 clones; approximately 98% of them were counted only once. Together, the top ten hold 0.27% of the sample. Sequencing was done on a sample of naive CD8+ T cells sorted from PBMCs. The source is a man aged 50 or older in good health, CMV-negative, and a related stem cell transplant donor.

The rearrangement joins TRBV19 to TRBJ2-7, with 9 bases lining up with TRBD1. V dropped 5 bases and J dropped 2; count of bases not matched to a gene: 10. The CDR3 spans 16 residues. Looked up from germline, CDR1 is LNHDA and CDR2 is SQIVND (reference sequence). CDR3 bases: TGTGCCAGTAGTTCCCTGGACAGGGGTGTACCCTACGAGCAGTACTTC. Protein sequence: CASSSLDRGVPYEQYF.

V gene TRBV2 combines with J gene TRBJ2-3; D is unclear. Per germline, CDR1 SNHLY and CDR2 FYNNEI. Trimming stripped 7 bases from V and 3 bases from J, with 5 bases between. The CDR3 sequence is 11 residues long. The CDR3 DNA reads TGTGCCAGCATCTCTACAGATACGCAGTATTTT. Residues: CASISTDTQYF.

V and J are TRBV27 and TRBJ1-2; D is possibly TRBD1 (6 bases). CDR1 MNHEY and CDR2 SMNVEV come from the germline V gene (reference sequence). The length of the CDR3 is 13 residues. V lost 5 bases to trimming and J lost 4 bases, with 11 bases between them. Here the CDR3 reads CASSLGQLYGYTF. The CDR3, as DNA: TGTGCCAGCAGTCTAGGACAGCTCTATGGCTACACCTTC.

The chain recombines TRBV2 with TRBJ2-7; 7 bases map to TRBD1. This CDR3 contains 11 residues. Trimming took 6 bases from V and 4 from J; bases not matched to a gene: 0. Germline V gene sequence: CDR1 SNHLY, CDR2 FYNNEI. CDR3 residues: CASRDRYEQYF. CDR3 DNA: TGTGCCAGCAGGGACAGGTACGAGCAGTACTTC.

J is TRBJ2-1 and V is TRBV27; D unresolved. CDR1 and CDR2 (germline): MNHEY, SMNVEV (reference sequence). V was shortened by 8 bases and J by 3 bases, with 5 bases between the two germline ends. The CDR3 runs 11 residues. The CDR3 DNA reads TGTGCCAGCCAGTTCTACAATGAGCAGTTCTTC. Protein: CASQFYNEQFF.

This clone was seen a few times. The chain employs TRBV19 and TRBJ1-1; no clear D gene. V was trimmed by 2 bases and J by 6 bases, leaving 10 bases between them. Germline lookup yields CDR1 LNHDA and CDR2 SQIVND (reference sequence). The CDR3 is 13 residues long. The DNA for the CDR3 is TGTGCCAGTAGTATAACTGTTCCTCCTGAAGCTTTCTTT. This gives the protein CASSITVPPEAFF.

Comment on this clone: One end of the junction fails to match germline, which may point to a read error. The V and J genes are TRBV7-7 and TRBJ2-7; 9 bases align to TRBD2. The germline CDR1 and CDR2 sequences are SSHAT and FNYEAQ (reference sequence). The CDR3 has 12 residues. The CDR3: CASSPAGGEQYF. CDR3 DNA: TGTGCTAGCAGCCCAGCGGGAGGTGAGCAGTACTTC.

This clone appeared once. This chain links TRBV9 with TRBJ2-2, with 10 positions matching TRBD1. CDR3 length equals 16 residues. Germline-derived CDR1 and CDR2 are SGDLS and YYNGEE. The V gene end was trimmed by 4 bases and the J gene end by 6 bases; junction bases not matched to a gene: 9. The CDR3 sequence is CASSSRDRGPPGELFF. The CDR3 DNA sequence: TGTGCCAGCAGCAGCCGGGACAGGGGTCCCCCCGGGGAGCTGTTTTTT.

This chain uses TRBV9 with TRBJ2-3; 10 nucleotides agree with TRBD2. Germline V CDR1 and CDR2: SGDLS, YYNGEE. The CDR3 is 16 residues long. J was trimmed by 6 bases and V by 4 bases; bases with no gene match: 11. This CDR3 reads CASSPPLAGASDTQYF. The CDR3 DNA reads TGTGCCAGCAGCCCTCCCCTAGCGGGGGCTTCGGATACGCAGTATTTT.

This clone was detected once. J is TRBJ2-7 and V is TRBV2; weak D call: TRBD2 (5 bases). Germline values: CDR1 SNHLY, CDR2 FYNNEI. The V gene lost 4 bases and the J gene lost 0 bases, with 16 bases spanning the gap. This CDR3 comprises 16 residues. CDR3 region: CASSVEEDRPSYEQYF. CDR3 in DNA: TGTGCCAGCAGTGTCGAGGAGGACCGTCCCTCCTACGAGCAGTACTTC.

This chain links TRBV6-6 with TRBJ2-1; no clear D gene. This CDR3 is 11 amino acids long. Germline-derived CDR1 and CDR2 are MNHNY and SVGAGI (reference sequence). V gave up 7 bases and J gave up 7 bases, with 8 bases separating them. Here the CDR3 reads CASKYGNEQFF. DNA for the CDR3: TGTGCCAGCAAATACGGGAATGAGCAGTTCTTC.

This rearrangement joins TRBV9 to TRBJ1-4; D possibly corresponds to TRBD1 (6 bases). V dropped 0 bases and J dropped 5 bases, with 14 bases sitting between them. The CDR3 spans 16 residues. CDR1 is SGDLS and CDR2 is YYNGEE in the germline V gene. This CDR3 reads CASSVGSGGRNEKLFF. Written as DNA, the CDR3 is TGTGCCAGCAGCGTAGGAAGTGGGGGCCGGAATGAAAAACTGTTTTTT.

The chain is built from TRBV5-4 and TRBJ2-1, with D possibly matching TRBD2 (6 bases). CDR1 is SGHNT and CDR2 is YYREEE in the germline V gene (reference sequence). V lost 3 bases and J 8 bases, leaving 18 bases between the germline ends. The CDR3 covers 15 residues. The CDR3 coding sequence is TGTGCCAGCAGCTCCTCCCGACTAGTGAAAGATGAGCAGTTCTTC. Encoded protein: CASSSSRLVKDEQFF.

This rearrangement joins TRBV10-3 to TRBJ1-1; 9 bases align to TRBD1. This CDR3 has 19 amino acids. Germline CDR1 and CDR2: ENHRY and SYGVKD. V lost 1 base and J lost 1; bases outside the gene matches: 13. DNA of the CDR3: TGTGCCATCAGTGAGTGGGATTTGGGGGACAGGGCGAGGAACACTGAAGCTTTCTTT. Residues: CAISEWDLGDRARNTEAFF.

This sequence joins TRBV9 and TRBJ2-3, with a weak D call TRBD1 (5 bases). The V end lost 0 bases, the J end lost 2 bases, and 10 bases lay between the germline ends. CDR3 size: 15 residues. CDR1 SGDLS and CDR2 YYNGEE come from the germline V gene. The CDR3 sequence is CASSVEMDITDTQYF. The CDR3 nucleotides are TGTGCCAGCAGCGTAGAGATGGACATCACAGATACGCAGTATTTT.

The V and J genes are TRBV9 and TRBJ2-1; 7 nucleotides agree with TRBD1. Trimming cost V 0 bases and J 3 bases; bases outside gene matches: 6. Germline V gene sequence: CDR1 SGDLS, CDR2 YYNGEE. The CDR3 totals 16 residues. CDR3 nucleotide sequence: TGTGCCAGCAGCGTAGCGGGACAGAGCTACTACAATGAGCAGTTCTTC. This gives the protein CASSVAGQSYYNEQFF.

The chain carries TRBV6-1 and TRBJ1-5; D gene uncertain. Per germline, CDR1 MNHNS and CDR2 SASEGT. The CDR3 has 19 residues. V lost 2 bases and J lost 4, with 24 bases in between. CDR3 coding DNA: TGTGCCAGCAGTGAAAGGTTTTCTAGTACCGGAGCCCTTAATCAGCCCCAGCATTTT. Translation gives CASSERFSSTGALNQPQHF.

This chain uses TRBV7-9 with TRBJ1-2; 9 nucleotides agree with TRBD1. The germline gives CDR1 SEHNR, CDR2 FQNEAQ (reference sequence). Trimming removed 7 bases from V and 4 bases from J; junction bases left unmatched: 7. This CDR3 contains 14 residues. CDR3 sequence (DNA): TGTGCCAGCACCGAGGGACAGGGCTGCTATGGCTACACCTTC. As protein: CASTEGQGCYGYTF.

The chain recombines TRBV20-1 with TRBJ2-7; D is uncertain. The CDR3 sequence is 11 residues long. CDR1 is DFQATT, CDR2 SNEGSKA, per germline (reference sequence). V was trimmed by 0 bases and J by 3 bases, leaving 3 bases between them. The CDR3 protein is CSARDFYEQYF. In DNA, the CDR3 is TGCAGTGCTAGAGACTTCTACGAGCAGTACTTC.

The chain links TRBV7-3 to TRBJ2-1; tentative D call: TRBD2 (5 bases). Germline V CDR1 and CDR2: SGHTA, FQGTGA. The CDR3 is made up of 14 amino acids. V lost 1 base and J 7 bases, leaving 11 bases between the germline ends. The CDR3 region is CASSLNGLRNEQFF. CDR3 nucleotide sequence: TGTGCCAGCAGCTTAAACGGACTCCGAAATGAGCAGTTCTTC. The entire variable domain, with the rest obtained from reference TRBV7-3 and TRBJ2-1, is as follows: GAGVSQTPSNKVTEKGKYVELRCDPISGHTALYWYRQSLGQGPEFLIYFQGTGAADDSGLPNDRFFAVRPEGSVSTLKIQRTERGDSAVYLCASSLNGLRNEQFFGPGTRLTVL.

The rearrangement uses TRBV7-9 and TRBJ2-1, with D possibly being TRBD1 (6 bases). The CDR3 extends over 14 amino acids. Trimming cost V 4 bases and J 6 bases, with 13 bases left between them. Germline V gives CDR1 SEHNR, CDR2 FQNEAQ (reference sequence). CDR3 sequence reads: CASSSDRFGNEQFF. CDR3 DNA: TGTGCCAGCAGCTCTGACAGGTTCGGCAATGAGCAGTTCTTC.

The chain uses TRBV11-3 and TRBJ2-7; the match to TRBD2 covers 7 bases. From germline, CDR1 is SGHNT and CDR2 YENEEA. CDR3 size: 13 residues. Trimming at V came to 5 bases and at J to 6 bases, leaving 7 bases not matched to a gene. The DNA for the CDR3 is TGTGCCAGCAGCCCGAGACTAGCTGGCGAGCAGTACTTC. Translated: CASSPRLAGEQYF.

About this clone: At one end, the junction sequence differs from germline, possibly due to a read error. The rearrangement joins TRBV5-6 to TRBJ2-7; D call uncertain. The CDR3 is 15 amino acids. Germline V gene lookup returns CDR1 SGHDT and CDR2 YYEEEE. In DNA, the CDR3 is TGTGCCAGCAGCTTGGCAGGTGGAAGCTCCCACGAGCAGTACTTC. Amino acid sequence: CASSLAGGSSHEQYF. Variable domain in full (rest from reference TRBV5-6 and TRBJ2-7): DAGVTQSPTHLIKTRGQQVTLRCSPKSGHDTVSWYQQALGQGPQFIFQYYEEEERQRGNFPDRFSGHQFPNYSSELNVNALLLGDSALYLCASSLAGGSSHEQYFGPGTRLTVT.

The chain has TRBV15 and TRBJ1-2, with TRBD1 matching 7 bases. CDR1 is LNHNV and CDR2 is YYDKDF in the germline V gene (reference sequence). Unmatched junction bases numbered 9, after V lost 3 bases and J lost 5 bases. The length of the CDR3 is 15 residues. The chain's CDR3 is CATSSMGQTSYGYTF. CDR3 coding DNA: TGTGCCACCAGCAGTATGGGACAGACTTCATATGGCTACACCTTC.

This rearrangement joins TRBV5-8 to TRBJ2-7; 10 nucleotides line up with TRBD2. The CDR3 contains 15 residues. Unmatched junction bases numbered 5, after V lost 0 bases and J lost 5 bases. The germline CDR1 and CDR2 sequences are SGHTS and YDEGEE. The CDR3, as DNA: TGTGCCAGCAGCTTGGAGCTAGCGGGAGCCAACGAGCAGTACTTC. Translated: CASSLELAGANEQYF.

The V call is TRBV27, the J call TRBJ2-1; D is unclear. The CDR3 extends over 15 amino acids. Deletions cut 3 bases from V and 0 bases from J, with 9 bases between. Germline-derived CDR1 and CDR2 are MNHEY and SMNVEV (reference sequence). DNA for the CDR3: TGTGCCAGCAGTTTTCCTTCGGGCTCCTACAATGAGCAGTTCTTC. Translated, it gives CASSFPSGSYNEQFF.